These 30 T cell receptor beta chains originate from one sample sequenced in a study of T cells in Graves' hyperthyroidism and ophthalmopathy. Researchers amplified the TCR beta CDR3 regions from RNA transcripts. RT-PCR in the first round (using the HTBI primer set) targeted the TCR CDR3. One entry per CDR3 protein, called by TCRdb with MiXCR from the multiplex PCR reads. The sample shows a few hundred thousand distinct CDR3 sequences, 40% to 55% of them seen only once. The sequenced sample consisted of peripheral blood or thyroid tissue (not recorded which). The receptors come from a woman under 30 with Graves' hyperthyroidism.

This clonotype appeared a few times. The rearrangement uses TRBV29-1 and TRBJ1-5; 10 bases match TRBD1. Germline V CDR1 and CDR2: SQVTM, ANQGSEA. CDR3 length: 13 residues. Unmatched junction bases numbered 5, after V lost 7 bases and J lost 5 bases. CDR3 residues: CSARQGAYQPQHF. CDR3 bases: TGCAGCGCTAGACAGGGGGCTTATCAGCCCCAGCATTTT. Full variable domain (rest looked up from reference TRBV29-1 and TRBJ1-5): SAVISQKPSRDICQRGTSLTIQCQVDSQVTMMFWYRQQPGQSLTLIATANQGSEATYESGFVIDKFPISRPNLTFSTLTVSNMSPEDSSIYLCSARQGAYQPQHFGDGTRLSIL.

J is TRBJ2-5 and V is TRBV7-2; 8 bases are a match to TRBD2. With 6 bases clipped from V and 3 bases from J, the junction kept 15 bases outside the gene matches. Germline lookup yields CDR1 SGHTA and CDR2 FQGNSA. The CDR3 is made up of 17 amino acids. The CDR3 here is CASRPQAGVDLEETQYF. DNA for the CDR3: TGTGCCAGCAGACCTCAAGCGGGAGTTGATTTAGAAGAGACCCAGTACTTC. Complete variable domain (other parts from reference TRBV7-2 and TRBJ2-5): GAGVSQSPSNKVTEKGKDVELRCDPISGHTALYWYRQSLGQGLEFLIYFQGNSAPDKSGLPSDRFSAERTGGSVSTLTIQRTQQEDSAVYLCASRPQAGVDLEETQYFGPGTRLLVL.

This rearrangement joins TRBV3-1 to TRBJ1-1, with D uncertain. Trimming took off 6 bases at V and 0 bases at J, with 17 bases between the two ends. The CDR3 totals 16 residues. The germline V gene has CDR1 LGHDT and CDR2 YNNKEL (reference sequence). The CDR3 reads CASRHNRAPMNTEAFF. In DNA, the CDR3 is TGTGCCAGCAGGCACAATCGGGCACCGATGAACACTGAAGCTTTCTTT.

The rearrangement links TRBV11-2 to TRBJ2-5; TRBD2 might be the D (5 bases). The CDR3 extends over 15 amino acids. V lost 5 bases and J 4 bases, leaving 17 bases between the germline ends. Germline assignment: CDR1 SGHAT and CDR2 FQNNGV. The CDR3 nucleotides read TGTGCCAGCAGCCCTGACACCGGGGTTCGAGAGACCCAGTACTTC. This codes for CASSPDTGVRETQYF. Full variable domain (outside the CDR3, taken from reference TRBV11-2 and TRBJ2-5): EAGVAQSPRYKIIEKRQSVAFWCNPISGHATLYWYQQILGQGPKLLIQFQNNGVVDDSQLPKDRFSAERLKGVDSTLKIQPAKLEDSAVYLCASSPDTGVRETQYFGPGTRLLVL.

The chain has TRBV20-1 and TRBJ2-5; 9 bases map to TRBD2. Germline values: CDR1 DFQATT, CDR2 SNEGSKA (reference sequence). V shed 3 bases and J 8 bases; nucleotides not matched to a gene: 7. The CDR3 spans 13 residues. Here the CDR3 DNA reads TGCAGTGCTAGGGTGCAGGGACTAGCAACCCAGTACTTC. Its translation is CSARVQGLATQYF.

This clonotype showed up many times. This chain joins TRBV6-5 and TRBJ2-7; TRBD1 matches 9 bases. Germline V lookup: CDR1 MNHEY, CDR2 SVGAGI. V shed 5 bases, J shed 4 bases, and the junction held 9 bases outside the gene matches. The CDR3 runs to 15 residues. Here the CDR3 reads CASSHPGTGRYEQYF. The CDR3 DNA reads as TGTGCCAGCAGTCACCCGGGGACAGGGAGGTACGAGCAGTACTTC.

This clonotype was counted a few times. The chain is built from TRBV6-6 and TRBJ2-3, with D possibly matching TRBD2 (6 bases). The V and J ends lost 0 bases and 0 bases respectively, with 7 bases between them. This CDR3 contains 15 residues. Germline V lookup: CDR1 MNHNY, CDR2 SVGAGI (reference sequence). DNA of the CDR3: TGTGCCAGCAGTTACTCGAGCGGGAGCACAGATACGCAGTATTTT. Its translation: CASSYSSGSTDTQYF.

The rearrangement links TRBV10-3 to TRBJ2-6, with D possibly matching TRBD1 (7 bases). The germline V and J ends were trimmed by 3 bases and 0 bases, with 21 bases remaining between them. The CDR3 runs 20 residues. Germline assignment: CDR1 ENHRY and CDR2 SYGVKD. Written as DNA, the CDR3 is TGTGCCATCAGTGACCGACAGGGAGGTAACTATGGCTCTGGGGCCAACGTCCTGACTTTC. This sequence encodes CAISDRQGGNYGSGANVLTF.

This clonotype turned up a few times. CDR3 nucleotides: TGTGCCATCAGTGAGACCGGGACAGGGGTCAATGAGCAGTTCTTC. Translating gives CAISETGTGVNEQFF. The chain combines TRBV10-3 with TRBJ2-1; 10 nucleotides match TRBD1. V was pared by 2 bases and J by 6 bases, with 4 bases of the junction left unmatched. Germline V gives CDR1 ENHRY, CDR2 SYGVKD. This CDR3 is 15 amino acids long.

J is TRBJ1-4 and V is TRBV7-9; no definite D call. Germline V gene data show CDR1 as SEHNR and CDR2 as FQNEAQ (reference sequence). V lost 5 bases, J lost 12 bases, and 13 bases lay in between. The CDR3 length is 12 residues. CDR3 sequence (DNA): TGTGCCAGCAGCCCCCTACCCAGTGAACTGTTTTTT. Protein product: CASSPLPSELFF.

The rearrangement joins TRBV7-9 to TRBJ2-7, with 8 bases matching TRBD2. Unmatched junction bases numbered 7, after V lost 5 bases and J lost 4 bases. In germline, CDR1 is SEHNR, CDR2 FQNEAQ (reference sequence). The CDR3 has 14 amino acids. The CDR3 loop reads CASSLQRERYEQYF. CDR3 bases: TGTGCCAGCAGCCTCCAGCGGGAGAGGTACGAGCAGTACTTC.

This rearrangement joins TRBV12-5 to TRBJ1-2; D remains unclear. Between the trimmed V and J ends, which lost 2 bases and 0 bases, there was a span of 19 bases. CDR3 size: 18 residues. CDR1 is LGHNT, CDR2 FRNRAP, per germline. The CDR3 loop reads CASGLFPEKDGSNYGYTF. The CDR3 DNA follows: TGTGCTAGTGGTTTGTTCCCCGAAAAGGATGGGTCTAACTATGGCTACACCTTC. The whole variable domain, filled in from reference TRBV12-5 and TRBJ1-2, reads DARVTQTPRHKVTEMGQEVTMRCQPILGHNTVFWYRQTMMQGLELLAYFRNRAPLDDSGMPKDRFSAEMPDATLATLKIQPSEPRDSAVYFCASGLFPEKDGSNYGYTFGSGTRLTVV.

This chain connects TRBV5-1 to TRBJ2-5, with 8 bases that match TRBD1. Germline trimming cut 4 bases from V and 7 bases from J; bases unmatched to any gene: 12. Per the germline V gene, CDR1 is SGHRS and CDR2 is YFSETQ. The CDR3 spans 15 residues. In nucleotides, the CDR3 is TGCGCCAGCAGCAAACCAGATTTACAGGGGGGGACCCAGTACTTC. Translating gives CASSKPDLQGGTQYF.

V gene TRBV7-2 combines with J gene TRBJ2-7; 9 bases are a match to TRBD2. The CDR3 consists of 12 residues. Germline V gene sequence: CDR1 SGHTA, CDR2 FQGNSA. The J segment lost 12 bases and the V segment lost 5 bases, leaving 8 bases of the junction unmatched. CDR3 coding DNA: TGTGCCAGCAGCGAGTCGGGCGGGAGGGCGTACTTC. This translates into CASSESGGRAYF.

The chain employs TRBV11-1 and TRBJ1-5, with 9 positions matching TRBD1. Germline lookup yields CDR1 SGHAT and CDR2 FQDESV (reference sequence). V dropped 4 bases and J dropped 5; count of bases not matched to a gene: 9. The CDR3 loop spans 16 amino acids. CDR3 sequence reads: CASSCRDRVGDQPQHF. The CDR3 region has the DNA TGTGCCAGCAGCTGCCGGGACAGGGTTGGCGATCAGCCCCAGCATTTT.

This clonotype was detected many times. V gene TRBV4-1 combines with J gene TRBJ1-1, with D perhaps matching TRBD1 (6 bases). The CDR3 has 14 residues. V was cut by 8 bases and J by 1 base, with 14 bases left in between. Germline assignment: CDR1 MGHRA and CDR2 YSYEKL. The CDR3 sequence is CASGNRAKNTEAFF. CDR3 nucleotides: TGCGCCAGCGGAAACAGGGCCAAGAACACTGAAGCTTTCTTT.

This clonotype was observed a few times. V and J are TRBV24-1 and TRBJ1-2, with TRBD1 as a possible D gene (6 bases). V was pared by 4 bases and J by 5 bases, with 13 bases between. CDR1 is KGHDR and CDR2 is SFDVKD in the germline V gene. The CDR3 covers 14 residues. The CDR3 spells CATSDRTAQYGYTF. CDR3 DNA sequence: TGTGCCACCAGTGACCGGACAGCGCAATATGGCTACACCTTC.

The chain combines TRBV27 with TRBJ1-5; D call uncertain. The CDR3 is 16 amino acids. Trimming shortened V by 4 bases and J by 6 bases, and 19 bases separated the two germline ends. Germline CDR1 reads MNHEY; CDR2 reads SMNVEV (reference sequence). The CDR3 DNA is TGTGCCAGCAGTTCCATTAAGGGCCGAGGAGGTCAGCCCCAGCATTTT. Translation gives CASSSIKGRGGQPQHF.

The chain links TRBV7-2 to TRBJ1-6; D not resolved. From germline, CDR1 is SGHTA and CDR2 FQGNSA. This CDR3 is built from 16 residues. The ends were cut back, 4 bases at V and 6 bases at J, with 16 bases in the middle. Here the CDR3 reads CASSWERARVNSPLHF. CDR3 bases: TGTGCCAGCAGCTGGGAGAGGGCACGGGTTAATTCACCCCTCCACTTT.

In regard to this clonotype: One end of the junction is discordant with germline, which a read error may explain. This chain joins TRBV6-1 and TRBJ2-7; the D is unclear. The CDR3 runs to 12 residues. Looked up from germline, CDR1 is MNHNS and CDR2 is SASEGT. The CDR3 is CASRRDSYAQYF. CDR3 in DNA: TGTGCCAGCAGGCGCGATTCCTACGCGCAGTACTTC.

In its sample, this clonotype was seen many times. The chain combines TRBV15 with TRBJ1-6; D unresolved. V dropped 1 base and J dropped 7 bases, with 14 bases sitting between them. This CDR3 comprises 16 residues. Germline-derived CDR1 and CDR2 are LNHNV and YYDKDF (reference sequence). CDR3 sequence reads: CATSRVAGVWNSPLHF. CDR3 nucleotide sequence: TGTGCCACCAGCAGAGTCGCCGGGGTTTGGAATTCACCCCTCCACTTT.

This clonotype was seen ten or more times. This chain links TRBV11-3 with TRBJ1-1; 7 bases map to TRBD1. Germline V lookup: CDR1 SGHNT, CDR2 YENEEA. V shed 5 bases, J shed 8 bases, and the junction held 5 bases outside the gene matches. This CDR3 spans 12 amino acids. CDR3 sequence reads: CASSLRTGEAFF. For the CDR3, the DNA is TGTGCCAGCAGCCTCCGGACAGGAGAAGCTTTCTTT.

Ten or more counts support this clonotype. V gene TRBV6-5 combines with J gene TRBJ1-1, with D unresolved. V was trimmed by 0 bases and J by 0 bases, leaving 14 bases between them. The CDR3 is 17 amino acids. Germline CDR1 MNHEY, CDR2 SVGAGI. The CDR3 bases are TGTGCCAGCAGTTACTCGTTTGTCCGGGCCATGAACACTGAAGCTTTCTTT. It yields the protein CASSYSFVRAMNTEAFF.

The rearrangement uses TRBV7-2 and TRBJ2-3, with D perhaps matching TRBD2 (6 bases). V was pared by 1 base and J by 2 bases, with 16 bases between. The CDR3 runs to 17 residues. The germline V gene has CDR1 SGHTA and CDR2 FQGNSA. The CDR3 region has the DNA TGTGCCAGCAGCTTAGATGGTCGGGAGCGGAACACAGATACGCAGTATTTT. Amino acid sequence: CASSLDGRERNTDTQYF. Complete variable domain (other parts from reference TRBV7-2 and TRBJ2-3): GAGVSQSPSNKVTEKGKDVELRCDPISGHTALYWYRQSLGQGLEFLIYFQGNSAPDKSGLPSDRFSAERTGGSVSTLTIQRTQQEDSAVYLCASSLDGRERNTDTQYFGPGTRLTVL.

This clonotype was found once. At one boundary the junction diverges from the germline segment, which might be a read error. The rearrangement links TRBV7-9 to TRBJ2-2; TRBD1 matches at 7 bases. Germline loops: CDR1 SEHNR, CDR2 FQNEAQ (reference sequence). This CDR3 has 16 residues. DNA of the CDR3: TGTGCCAGCAGCCCCACAACCAGGGGGAACACTGGGGAGCTGTTTTTT. Protein product: CASSPTTRGNTGELFF.

J is TRBJ2-7 and V is TRBV11-1, with 8 bases matching TRBD1. The CDR3 sequence is 16 residues long. The germline CDR1 and CDR2 sequences are SGHAT and FQDESV (reference sequence). The junction had 6 bases not matched to a gene; V was cut back by 0 bases and J by 2 bases. CDR3 protein: CASSLARTDRAYEQYF. The CDR3 DNA is TGTGCCAGCAGCTTAGCTAGGACGGACAGGGCCTACGAGCAGTACTTC. The full variable domain, completed using reference TRBV11-1 and TRBJ2-7, is EAEVAQSPRYKITEKSQAVAFWCDPISGHATLYWYRQILGQGPELLVQFQDESVVDDSQLPKDRFSAERLKGVDSTLKIQPAELGDSAMYLCASSLARTDRAYEQYFGPGTRLTVT.

This clonotype has at least ten counts. The genes are TRBV19 and TRBJ1-2, with D possibly matching TRBD1 (6 bases). CDR1 is LNHDA and CDR2 is SQIVND in the germline V gene (reference sequence). The CDR3 is made up of 15 amino acids. The V and J ends lost 7 bases and 4 bases respectively, with 19 bases between them. CDR3 protein: CASNNGAGATYGYTF. The CDR3 DNA is TGTGCCAGTAATAACGGGGCAGGGGCTACCTATGGCTACACCTTC.

The chain recombines TRBV12-3 or TRBV12-4 with TRBJ1-1; TRBD1 aligns across 7 bases. CDR3 length: 15 residues. V shed 3 bases, J shed 1 base, and the junction held 5 bases outside the gene matches. The CDR3 DNA reads TGTGCCAGCAGTTTCACCGGGACAGAGAACACTGAAGCTTTCTTT. Its translation is CASSFTGTENTEAFF.

The J gene is TRBJ2-2, the V gene TRBV7-3; 10 positions agree with TRBD2. Trimming at V came to 5 bases and at J to 5 bases, leaving 17 bases not matched to a gene. The CDR3 runs 19 residues. The germline CDR1 and CDR2 sequences are SGHTA and FQGTGA. The DNA for the CDR3 is TGTGCCAGCAGCCAAGTCAAGACTAGCGGGTTAGCCTGGACCGGGGAGCTGTTTTTT. Protein: CASSQVKTSGLAWTGELFF.

The chain employs TRBV2 and TRBJ1-4; no clear D. The CDR3 covers 13 residues. Between the trimmed V and J ends, which lost 5 bases and 15 bases, there was a span of 19 bases. Germline lookup yields CDR1 SNHLY and CDR2 FYNNEI. The CDR3 loop is CASSSEDLKNVFF. In nucleotides, the CDR3 is TGTGCCAGCAGTTCAGAGGACCTGAAAAACGTGTTTTTT.